A single sample is the source of the 5 T cell receptor beta chains below, sequenced in a study of control samples from healthy donors and cancer patients. Method: immunoSEQ multiplex PCR; TCRdb's copy keeps in-frame clones and lacks some. The sample contains roughly 160,000 clones, about 91% of which appear only once. The material sequenced was blood. The receptors were sampled from a woman younger than 45 in good health.

The rearrangement links TRBV6-6 to TRBJ2-7; 9 bases agree with TRBD1. This CDR3 has 15 amino acids. Germline V gene sequence: CDR1 MNHNY, CDR2 SVGAGI (reference sequence). Trimming took 2 bases from V and 1 from J; bases not matched to a gene: 3. The CDR3, as DNA: TGTGCCAGCAGTTACGGACAGGGGAAATCCTACGAGCAGTACGTC. Encoded protein: CASSYGQGKSYEQYV.

The chain combines TRBV5-4 with TRBJ1-2, with D unclear. V was trimmed by 3 bases and J by 4 bases, leaving 7 bases between them. This CDR3 has 12 residues. From germline, CDR1 is SGHNT and CDR2 YYREEE (reference sequence). CDR3 region: CASSSPTYGYTF. The DNA of the CDR3 is TGTGCCAGCAGCTCCCCAACCTATGGCTACACCTTC.

J is TRBJ1-2 and V is TRBV20-1; D is ambiguous. Germline V gene data show CDR1 as DFQATT and CDR2 as SNEGSKA (reference sequence). V lost 3 bases and J 9 bases, leaving 11 bases between the germline ends. The CDR3 loop spans 11 amino acids. CDR3 residues: CSASDSPSYTF. In DNA form, the CDR3 reads TGCAGTGCTAGTGATAGTCCTAGCTACACCTTC.

The CDR3 DNA reads as TGTGCCAGCAGCCCCAGTTCGGGAGGGAATGGAAACACCATATATTTT. The encoded protein is CASSPSSGGNGNTIYF. The gene calls are TRBV9 and TRBJ1-3, with D unresolved. The CDR3 spans 16 residues. The germline CDR1 and CDR2 sequences are SGDLS and YYNGEE. V lost 4 bases, J lost 3 bases, and 17 bases lay in between.

The genes are TRBV7-9 and TRBJ1-4; the match to TRBD1 covers 7 bases. The CDR3 contains 15 residues. V dropped 5 bases and J dropped 4; count of bases not matched to a gene: 7. Germline CDR1 and CDR2: SEHNR and FQNEAQ (reference sequence). CDR3 residues: CASSPGTALNEKLFF. CDR3 nucleotides: TGTGCCAGCAGCCCTGGGACAGCCCTTAATGAAAAACTGTTTTTT.